The rows below give T cell receptor beta chains drawn from one sample of a study of cytomegalovirus exposure and HLA in healthy donors. The table came from immunoSEQ multiplex PCR; TCRdb's copy has only in-frame clones and leaves some out. The table includes 150,000 to 200,000 clones, over 70% detected once. Sequenced: PBMCs. Source of these receptors: a male donor in good health and CMV-seropositive. Both conserved end residues are part of each CDR3. D genes are given only for firm matches. Size values are once, few and many counts, or a class for expanded clones, and some rows have none.

clone size: -
D gene: TRBD1
V gene: TRBV11-3
J gene: TRBJ2-7
CDR3 DNA: TGTGCCAGCAGCCCCTCGGGACAGAGCTACGAGCAGTACTTC
CDR3 protein: CASSPSGQSYEQYF

clone size: -
D gene: -
V gene: TRBV9
J gene: TRBJ1-2
CDR3 DNA: TGTGCCAGCAGCCGGGACACTTACAACTATGGCTACACCTTC
CDR3 protein: CASSRDTYNYGYTF

clone size: -
D gene: TRBD2
V gene: TRBV7-9
J gene: TRBJ2-1
CDR3 DNA: TGTGCCAGCAGCCCCCCACAAGCGGGGGGATACAATGAGCAGTTCTTC
CDR3 protein: CASSPPQAGGYNEQFF

clone size: -
D gene: -
V gene: TRBV19
J gene: TRBJ2-2
CDR3 DNA: TGTGCCAGTAGTACGACTGTCCGGGAGCTGTTTTTT
CDR3 protein: CASSTTVRELFF

clone size: -
D gene: -
V gene: TRBV5-1
J gene: TRBJ2-1
CDR3 DNA: TGCGCCAGCAGCTTGGAAGGGGGGGTCTACAATGAGCAGTTCTTC
CDR3 protein: CASSLEGGVYNEQFF

clone size: -
D gene: -
V gene: TRBV10-3
J gene: TRBJ2-3
CDR3 DNA: TGTGCCATCTCCCTTGGCAACGCAGATACGCAGTATTTT
CDR3 protein: CAISLGNADTQYF

clone size: few
D gene: -
V gene: TRBV29-1
J gene: TRBJ1-1
CDR3 DNA: TGCAGCGTTGAAGTGGCCCGGGAGGGTTTCTTT
CDR3 protein: CSVEVAREGFF

clone size: -
D gene: TRBD1
V gene: TRBV7-9
J gene: TRBJ2-2
CDR3 DNA: TGTTCCAGCAGCGTGGGACAGTACACCGGGGAGCTGTTTTTT
CDR3 protein: CSSSVGQYTGELFF

clone size: once
D gene: TRBD2
V gene: TRBV7-6
J gene: TRBJ2-7
CDR3 DNA: TGTGCCAGCAGCCCGGCGGGGGGCCACGAGCAGTACTTC
CDR3 protein: CASSPAGGHEQYF

clone size: -
D gene: -
V gene: TRBV7-9
J gene: TRBJ2-7
CDR3 DNA: TGTGCCAGCACCCTGGCAGGGAACGAGCAGTACTTC
CDR3 protein: CASTLAGNEQYF

clone size: once
D gene: TRBD2
V gene: TRBV4-3
J gene: TRBJ2-5
CDR3 DNA: TGCGCCAGCAGCCAAAGCGGGGGGGCCCAAGAGACCCAGTACTTC
CDR3 protein: CASSQSGGAQETQYF

clone size: -
D gene: -
V gene: TRBV7-2
J gene: TRBJ2-7
CDR3 DNA: TGTGCCAGCAGTTATATGACAGAATACTACGAGCAGTACTTC
CDR3 protein: CASSYMTEYYEQYF

clone size: -
D gene: -
V gene: TRBV6-5
J gene: TRBJ1-2
CDR3 DNA: TGTGCCAGCAGTCGCGGAGATGGCTACACCTTC
CDR3 protein: CASSRGDGYTF

clone size: once
D gene: TRBD2
V gene: TRBV5-4
J gene: TRBJ2-5
CDR3 DNA: TGTGCCAGCAGCTTGAGTACTAGCGGGGGGCCCAAAGAGACCCAGTACTTC
CDR3 protein: CASSLSTSGGPKETQYF

clone size: -
D gene: -
V gene: TRBV27
J gene: TRBJ1-2
CDR3 DNA: TGTGCCAGCAGAGGACAGACTAACTATGGCTACACCTTC
CDR3 protein: CASRGQTNYGYTF

clone size: -
D gene: TRBD1
V gene: TRBV10-2
J gene: TRBJ2-7
CDR3 DNA: TGCGCCAGCAGTGACAGGGGGCGAGGAAACGAGCAGTACTTC
CDR3 protein: CASSDRGRGNEQYF

clone size: -
D gene: TRBD1
V gene: TRBV6-5
J gene: TRBJ1-2
CDR3 DNA: TGTGCCAGCAGTTATTGGGGCCGACAGGGGACCTACACCTTC
CDR3 protein: CASSYWGRQGTYTF

clone size: -
D gene: -
V gene: TRBV7-9
J gene: TRBJ2-1
CDR3 DNA: TGTGCCAGCAGCTACACAGGGGAGGCTGAGCAGTTCTTC
CDR3 protein: CASSYTGEAEQFF

clone size: -
D gene: TRBD1
V gene: TRBV7-8
J gene: TRBJ1-1
CDR3 DNA: TGTGCCAGTACATTGGCAGGGGGCCTCGGAGTGGCTGAAGCTTTCTTT
CDR3 protein: CASTLAGGLGVAEAFF

clone size: few
D gene: TRBD1
V gene: TRBV27
J gene: TRBJ1-1
CDR3 DNA: TGTGCCAGCAGTTTTCTCCCCAGGGGGCCAGAACTCAACACTGAAGCTTTCTTT
CDR3 protein: CASSFLPRGPELNTEAFF

clone size: -
D gene: TRBD2
V gene: TRBV10-3
J gene: TRBJ2-2
CDR3 DNA: TGTGCCATCAGTAGCGGGGGGCCCCGGACCGGGGAGCTGTTTTTT
CDR3 protein: CAISSGGPRTGELFF

clone size: -
D gene: TRBD1
V gene: TRBV11-2
J gene: TRBJ2-7
CDR3 DNA: TGTGCCAGCAGCTTAGATTCAGGGGGCAAATACGAGCAGTACTTC
CDR3 protein: CASSLDSGGKYEQYF

clone size: -
D gene: TRBD1
V gene: TRBV18
J gene: TRBJ1-6
CDR3 DNA: TGTGCCAGCTCATACGACAGGGGGAATTCACCCCTCCACTTT
CDR3 protein: CASSYDRGNSPLHF

clone size: -
D gene: TRBD1
V gene: TRBV2
J gene: TRBJ1-2
CDR3 DNA: TGTGCCAGCAGAATGGACAGGGGGTACGATGGCTACACCTTC
CDR3 protein: CASRMDRGYDGYTF

clone size: -
D gene: -
V gene: TRBV2
J gene: TRBJ2-7
CDR3 DNA: TGTGCCAGCAGTGAAACGAGGGGCGGAGGGTCCTACGAGCAGTACTTC
CDR3 protein: CASSETRGGGSYEQYF